What follows are 20 T cell receptor beta chains derived from one specimen sequenced in a study of T cell repertoires in cytomegalovirus infection. TCRdb reprocessed the reads with MiXCR, giving one entry per CDR3 protein. The table shows about 230,000 distinct CDR3 sequences, with around 6.6% occurring only once. The material sequenced was PBMCs. These receptors were taken from a human donor in good health (CMV status not recorded). Some clones in this sample may be carry-over from other donors' samples.

V gene TRBV27 combines with J gene TRBJ2-6; the D is unclear. The CDR3 extends over 13 amino acids. Germline lookup yields CDR1 MNHEY and CDR2 SMNVEV (reference sequence). V dropped 3 bases and J dropped 10 bases, with 10 bases sitting between them. The CDR3 DNA is TGTGCCAGCAGTTTTCGAGGAGAAAACGTCCTGACTTTC. As protein: CASSFRGENVLTF.

Many counts were recorded for this clonotype. This chain connects TRBV5-6 to TRBJ2-2; the D is unclear. This CDR3 comprises 16 residues. With 2 bases removed from V and 1 base from J, the gap between germline ends came to 12 bases. Germline assignment: CDR1 SGHDT and CDR2 YYEEEE. In DNA form, the CDR3 reads TGTGCCAGCAGCTTAAGTTTCACAAAGAACACCGGGGAGCTGTTTTTT. Residues: CASSLSFTKNTGELFF.

The chain carries TRBV7-9 and TRBJ2-1, with D perhaps being TRBD1 or TRBD2 (6 bases each). Germline CDR1 and CDR2: SEHNR and FQNEAQ (reference sequence). The length of the CDR3 is 14 residues. The V end was cut by 6 bases, the J end by 3 bases, with 12 bases between. The CDR3 spells CASSRRGHYNEQFF. DNA for the CDR3: TGTGCCAGCAGTAGGCGGGGACACTACAATGAGCAGTTCTTC. Filled out from reference TRBV7-9 and TRBJ2-1, the complete variable domain reads DTGVSQNPRHKITKRGQNVTFRCDPISEHNRLYWYRQTLGQGPEFLTYFQNEAQLEKSRLLSDRFSAERPKGSFSTLEIQRTEQGDSAMYLCASSRRGHYNEQFFGPGTRLTVL.

This clonotype has ten or more counts. In nucleotides, the CDR3 is TGTGCCAGCAGTTTTATTTTTCGAACCGGGGAGCTGTTTTTT. Translating it yields CASSFIFRTGELFF. The J gene is TRBJ2-2, the V gene TRBV28; D unresolved. CDR3 length equals 14 residues. The germline CDR1 and CDR2 sequences are MDHEN and SYDVKM. Trimming shortened V by 3 bases and J by 5 bases, and 10 bases separated the two germline ends.

V gene TRBV11-2 combines with J gene TRBJ1-6; perhaps TRBD1 as D (5 bases). The V end lost 5 bases, the J end lost 8 bases, and 19 bases lay between the germline ends. Germline-derived CDR1 and CDR2 are SGHAT and FQNNGV. The CDR3 has 16 residues. CDR3 region: CASSQYARDWDSPLHF. In nucleotides, the CDR3 is TGTGCCAGCAGCCAATATGCCCGGGACTGGGATTCACCCCTCCACTTT.

This clonotype appeared many times. The V and J genes are TRBV29-1 and TRBJ1-1; TRBD1 matches 8 bases. Germline V CDR1 and CDR2: SQVTM, ANQGSEA. The CDR3 spans 14 residues. The V segment lost 4 bases and the J segment 5 bases; nucleotides outside the gene matches: 9. The CDR3 sequence is CSVASQTGGTEAFF. The CDR3 region has the DNA TGCAGCGTTGCGTCGCAAACAGGGGGTACTGAAGCTTTCTTT. The whole variable domain, remainder taken from reference TRBV29-1 and TRBJ1-1, is SAVISQKPSRDICQRGTSLTIQCQVDSQVTMMFWYRQQPGQSLTLIATANQGSEATYESGFVIDKFPISRPNLTFSTLTVSNMSPEDSSIYLCSVASQTGGTEAFFGQGTRLTVV.

This chain's CDR3 is CASSPPPTGTGELFF. For the CDR3, the DNA is TGTGCCAGCAGTCCGCCTCCCACCGGGACCGGGGAGCTGTTTTTT. This chain joins TRBV7-9 and TRBJ2-2, with D uncertain. This CDR3 spans 15 amino acids. Germline V lookup: CDR1 SEHNR, CDR2 FQNEAQ (reference sequence). Trimming took 6 bases from V and 5 from J, leaving 16 bases between them.

At least ten counts were recorded for this clonotype. The V and J genes are TRBV7-2 and TRBJ1-5, with D perhaps matching TRBD1 (5 bases). Trimming shortened V by 3 bases and J by 2 bases, and 8 bases separated the two germline ends. This CDR3 is built from 14 residues. Germline V gene data show CDR1 as SGHTA and CDR2 as FQGNSA. Here the CDR3 reads CASSLGPGNQPQHF. In nucleotides, the CDR3 is TGTGCCAGCAGCTTGGGACCGGGCAATCAGCCCCAGCATTTT.

This clonotype was observed at least ten times. The chain combines TRBV7-2 with TRBJ2-5; the D is unclear. V lost 2 bases and J 2 bases, leaving 6 bases between the germline ends. The CDR3 has 13 residues. Germline CDR1 reads SGHTA; CDR2 reads FQGNSA. The CDR3 coding sequence is TGTGCCAGCAGCTTAAGGCAGCAAGAGACCCAGTACTTC. Amino acids: CASSLRQQETQYF. Using reference TRBV7-2 and TRBJ2-5 for the parts outside the CDR3, the full variable domain is GAGVSQSPSNKVTEKGKDVELRCDPISGHTALYWYRQSLGQGLEFLIYFQGNSAPDKSGLPSDRFSAERTGGSVSTLTIQRTQQEDSAVYLCASSLRQQETQYFGPGTRLLVL.

This clonotype showed up many times. The chain uses TRBV7-2 and TRBJ1-1; 10 positions match TRBD1. The CDR3 has 16 amino acids. The V gene end was trimmed by 6 bases and the J gene end by 10 bases; junction bases not matched to a gene: 17. In germline, CDR1 is SGHTA, CDR2 FQGNSA. The CDR3 nucleotides read TGTGCCAGCAGTATCGGCTCCGGGACAGGGGTAATAGGAGCTTTCTTT. It encodes CASSIGSGTGVIGAFF.

The J gene is TRBJ2-1, the V gene TRBV2; no clear D. The CDR3 extends over 10 amino acids. With 8 bases removed from V and 8 bases from J, the gap between germline ends came to 7 bases. CDR1 is SNHLY and CDR2 is FYNNEI in the germline V gene. The CDR3 protein is CASRMDEQFF. The CDR3 region has the DNA TGTGCCAGCCGGATGGATGAGCAGTTCTTC.

Ten or more counts support this clonotype. V gene TRBV7-2 combines with J gene TRBJ2-3; D possibly corresponds to TRBD1 (5 bases). Germline CDR1 and CDR2: SGHTA and FQGNSA. V lost 0 bases to trimming and J lost 3 bases, with 7 bases between them. CDR3 length: 14 residues. CDR3 sequence: CASSLAGPTDTQYF. Here the CDR3 DNA reads TGTGCCAGCAGCTTAGCGGGGCCTACAGATACGCAGTATTTT.

This sequence joins TRBV5-8 and TRBJ1-1; D gene unclear. Germline CDR1 is SGHTS and CDR2 is YDEGEE. The V end was cut by 1 base, the J end by 8 bases, with 12 bases between. The CDR3 is made up of 13 amino acids. The CDR3 DNA sequence: TGTGCCAGCAGCTTGTCGACATTGTCAGAAGCTTTCTTT. Translation: CASSLSTLSEAFF. Drawing the rest from reference TRBV5-8 and TRBJ1-1, the complete variable domain is EAGVTQSPTHLIKTRGQQATLRCSPISGHTSVYWYQQALGLGLQFLLWYDEGEERNRGNFPPRFSGRQFPNYSSELNVNALELEDSALYLCASSLSTLSEAFFGQGTRLTVV.

This clonotype was seen many times. This sequence joins TRBV12-3 or TRBV12-4 and TRBJ2-5, with D perhaps TRBD2 (5 bases). V lost 6 bases to trimming and J lost 3 bases, with 11 bases between them. The CDR3 is 13 residues long. The chain's CDR3 is CASSPFGEETQYF. The CDR3, as DNA: TGTGCCAGCAGCCCCTTCGGGGAAGAGACCCAGTACTTC.

This clonotype was seen repeatedly, ten times or more. The chain uses TRBV28 and TRBJ1-3, with no clear D. V was cut by 1 base and J by 0 bases, with 7 bases left in between. Looked up from germline, CDR1 is MDHEN and CDR2 is SYDVKM. The CDR3 covers 15 residues. This CDR3 is CASSLSVDSGNTIYF. The CDR3 coding sequence is TGTGCCAGCAGTTTATCGGTAGACTCTGGAAACACCATATATTTT.

This clonotype was detected only a few times. This sequence joins TRBV28 and TRBJ2-7, with 9 bases aligning to TRBD1. V lost 5 bases and J lost 2; bases outside the gene matches: 13. Germline CDR1 MDHEN, CDR2 SYDVKM. The CDR3 loop spans 17 amino acids. The CDR3 nucleotides are TGTGCCAGCAGTGACCCCGGGACAGGGAAGCGAACCTACGAGCAGTACTTC. Protein product: CASSDPGTGKRTYEQYF.

The chain couples TRBV29-1 to TRBJ1-1; 7 bases are a match to TRBD1. Germline CDR1 reads SQVTM; CDR2 reads ANQGSEA. With V trimmed by 3 bases and J by 0 bases, 13 bases remained unmatched. The CDR3 spans 17 residues. The CDR3 spells CSVDSVPGQRLNTEAFF. The CDR3 nucleotides are TGCAGCGTTGATTCCGTCCCGGGACAGAGATTGAACACTGAAGCTTTCTTT.

Regarding this clonotype: This may be a read error, as it is one base from a much larger clone. This chain links TRBV28 with TRBJ1-5; D is unclear. The CDR3 has 14 amino acids. Germline V CDR1 and CDR2: MDHEN, SYDVKM. The CDR3 nucleotides read TGTGCCAGCAGTTACTGGACGGGCGATCAGCCCCAGCGTTTT. Its translation: CASSYWTGDQPQRF.

This clonotype was counted only a few times. The rearrangement uses TRBV10-3 and TRBJ1-5, with 10 positions matching TRBD1. Germline CDR1 reads ENHRY; CDR2 reads SYGVKD. This CDR3 contains 16 residues. V shed 10 bases, J shed 0 bases, and the junction held 9 bases outside the gene matches. The DNA for the CDR3 is TGTGCCACTGGACAGGGGGGAGGGGATAGCAATCAGCCCCAGCATTTT. This sequence encodes CATGQGGGDSNQPQHF.

This clonotype was counted ten times or more. The gene calls are TRBV4-3 and TRBJ1-1, with D hard to call. With 1 base removed from V and 2 bases from J, the gap between germline ends came to 8 bases. The CDR3 runs to 14 residues. Germline V gene lookup returns CDR1 LGHNA and CDR2 YSLEER. The CDR3 DNA reads TGCGCCAGCAGCCAAGGGCAGTTTAACACTGAAGCTTTCTTT. Protein sequence: CASSQGQFNTEAFF.